The source of this TCR beta chain is a study of T cell changes during pregnancy in multiple sclerosis. Produced via immunoSEQ multiplex PCR; TCRdb's table is partial and in-frame only. The repertoire holds 48,000 or so clones, with around 94% as singletons. The CDR3 is 14 residues long. CDR1 and CDR2 (germline): SGHTA, FQGNSA. V dropped 6 bases and J dropped 3; count of bases not matched to a gene: 5. This specimen was CD4+ T cells from peripheral blood mononuclear cells, taken in the second trimester of pregnancy. The source is a female donor in good health, enrolled as a control in a pregnancy study. V and J are TRBV7-2 and TRBJ2-5, with TRBD1 matching over 9 bases. The chain's CDR3 is CASRARQGEETQYF. CDR3 DNA: TGTGCCAGCAGGGCTCGACAGGGGGAAGAGACCCAGTACTTC.